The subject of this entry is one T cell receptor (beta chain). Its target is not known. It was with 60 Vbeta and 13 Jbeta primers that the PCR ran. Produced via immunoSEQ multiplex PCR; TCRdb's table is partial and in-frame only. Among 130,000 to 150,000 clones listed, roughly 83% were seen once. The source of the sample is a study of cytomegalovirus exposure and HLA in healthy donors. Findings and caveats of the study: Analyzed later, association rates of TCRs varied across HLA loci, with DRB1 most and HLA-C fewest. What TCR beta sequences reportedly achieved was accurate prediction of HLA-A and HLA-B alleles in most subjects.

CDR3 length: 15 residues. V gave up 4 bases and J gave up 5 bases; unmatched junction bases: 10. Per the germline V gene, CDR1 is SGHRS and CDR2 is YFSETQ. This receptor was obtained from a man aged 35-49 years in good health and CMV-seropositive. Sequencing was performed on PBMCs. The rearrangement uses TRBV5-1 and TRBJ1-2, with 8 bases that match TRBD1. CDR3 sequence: CASSDEGQAIYGYTF. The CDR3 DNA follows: TGCGCCAGCAGCGACGAGGGACAGGCGATATATGGCTACACCTTC.